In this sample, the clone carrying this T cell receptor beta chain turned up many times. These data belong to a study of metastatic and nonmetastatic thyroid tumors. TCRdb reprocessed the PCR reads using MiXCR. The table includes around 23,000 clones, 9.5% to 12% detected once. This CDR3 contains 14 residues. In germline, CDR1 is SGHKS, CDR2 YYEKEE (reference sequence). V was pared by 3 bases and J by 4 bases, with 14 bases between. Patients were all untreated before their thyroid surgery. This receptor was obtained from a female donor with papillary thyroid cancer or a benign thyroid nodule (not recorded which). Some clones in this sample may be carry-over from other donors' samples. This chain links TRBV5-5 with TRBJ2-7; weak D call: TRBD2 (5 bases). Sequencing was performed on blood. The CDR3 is CASSWIPGSYEQYF. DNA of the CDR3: TGTGCCAGCAGCTGGATTCCGGGGTCATACGAGCAGTACTTC.